These 22 T cell receptor beta chains were sequenced from one sample in a study of technical replicates of blood from several donors. Assay: immunoSEQ multiplex PCR; the TCRdb copy retains only in-frame clones and omits some. The table lists tens of thousands of clones, about 96% of them singletons, with 0.25% to 0.3% in the top ten. The specimen was T cells isolated from PBMCs. The receptors were sampled from a human donor in good health.

CDR3 nucleotides: TGTGCCAGCAGCTTAAGTGGCAGTAAATATAGCAATCAGCCCCAGCATTTT. Translated, it gives CASSLSGSKYSNQPQHF. The chain joins TRBV11-2 to TRBJ1-5; no clear D gene. CDR3 size: 17 residues. The germline V gene encodes CDR1 SGHAT and CDR2 FQNNGV. The V end was cut by 2 bases, the J end by 0 bases, with 14 bases between.

The chain couples TRBV29-1 to TRBJ1-1; 7 bases line up with TRBD1. This CDR3 spans 13 amino acids. Germline values: CDR1 SQVTM, CDR2 ANQGSEA. V shed 8 bases, J shed 3 bases, and the junction held 9 bases outside the gene matches. CDR3 loop: CSLRTGIYTEAFF. CDR3 in DNA: TGCAGCTTACGGACAGGAATCTACACTGAAGCTTTCTTT. Supplemented by reference TRBV29-1 and TRBJ1-1, the full variable domain reads SAVISQKPSRDICQRGTSLTIQCQVDSQVTMMFWYRQQPGQSLTLIATANQGSEATYESGFVIDKFPISRPNLTFSTLTVSNMSPEDSSIYLCSLRTGIYTEAFFGQGTRLTVV.

The sample holds one count of this clone. J is TRBJ2-1 and V is TRBV19, with a possible D match to TRBD1 (6 bases). This CDR3 is 18 amino acids long. CDR1 is LNHDA, CDR2 SQIVND, per germline (reference sequence). The ends were cut back, 4 bases at V and 0 bases at J, with 19 bases in the middle. The CDR3 DNA follows: TGTGCCAGTAGTACCCCGACAGGTCCTACTAGCTCCTACAATGAGCAGTTCTTC. Protein sequence: CASSTPTGPTSSYNEQFF.

The J gene is TRBJ2-3, the V gene TRBV7-5; TRBD2, the D gene given by the table, was not confirmed from the DNA. TRBV7-5 is termed a pseudogene. The CDR3 has 16 residues. CDR3 protein: CVRSLDSLVVVDTQYF. The CDR3 bases are TGTGTCAGAAGCCTCGACTCTCTGGTGGTGGTGGATACGCAGTATTTT.

The V gene is TRBV29-1, the J gene TRBJ2-4; 8 bases are shared with TRBD2. Germline V gene data show CDR1 as SQVTM and CDR2 as ANQGSEA. Trimming at V came to 4 bases and at J to 3 bases, leaving 11 bases not matched to a gene. The CDR3 consists of 16 residues. CDR3 DNA: TGCAGCGTTGTACCGCGGGAGGTGGGAGACAAAAACATTCAGTACTTC. This gives the protein CSVVPREVGDKNIQYF.

The CDR3 DNA sequence: TGTGCCAGCACCACCGCTAGCGACCAAGAGACCCAGTACTTC. This translates into CASTTASDQETQYF. The J gene is TRBJ2-5, the V gene TRBV7-9, with D possibly being TRBD2 (6 bases). The germline CDR1 and CDR2 sequences are SEHNR and FQNEAQ (reference sequence). V lost 7 bases and J 0 bases, leaving 12 bases between the germline ends. The CDR3 has 14 amino acids.

The chain couples TRBV10-3 to TRBJ2-2; D is uncertain. Germline V lookup: CDR1 ENHRY, CDR2 SYGVKD. CDR3 length equals 20 residues. Trimming pared 5 bases from V and 0 bases from J, leaving 25 bases between. This chain's CDR3 is CAISFSRRLITAANTGELFF. The CDR3 DNA is TGTGCCATCAGTTTCTCCCGACGGTTGATAACAGCCGCGAACACCGGGGAGCTGTTTTTT.

This clone was seen only once. This CDR3 reads CAIRADSYEQYF. Here the CDR3 DNA reads TGTGCCATCAGGGCTGACAGCTACGAGCAGTACTTC. This sequence joins TRBV10-3 and TRBJ2-7; D might be TRBD1 (5 bases). Trimming took off 6 bases at V and 3 bases at J, with 9 bases between the two ends. The CDR3 sequence is 12 residues long. Germline CDR1 is ENHRY and CDR2 is SYGVKD.

The chain couples TRBV6-1 to TRBJ2-7; perhaps TRBD1 as D (6 bases). The CDR3 totals 15 residues. V lost 6 bases to trimming and J lost 0 bases, with 15 bases between them. Germline-derived CDR1 and CDR2 are MNHNS and SASEGT. CDR3 sequence: CASRGGLAPSYEQYF. As DNA, the CDR3 is TGTGCCAGCAGAGGGGGTTTGGCTCCCTCCTACGAGCAGTACTTC.

The gene calls are TRBV7-9 and TRBJ2-2, with 10 bases lining up with TRBD2. Trimming cost V 11 bases and J 5 bases; bases outside gene matches: 5. In germline, CDR1 is SEHNR, CDR2 FQNEAQ (reference sequence). There are 13 residues in the CDR3. CDR3 in DNA: TGTGCCTCACTAGCGGGGAGAACCGGGGAGCTGTTTTTT. It specifies CASLAGRTGELFF.

The J gene is TRBJ1-1, the V gene TRBV5-1, with D uncertain. Trimming removed 4 bases from V and 1 base from J, with 8 bases in between. CDR1 is SGHRS, CDR2 YFSETQ, per germline. There are 13 residues in the CDR3. CDR3 region: CASSLRQNTEAFF. For the CDR3, the DNA is TGCGCCAGCAGCCTCCGACAGAACACTGAAGCTTTCTTT. The full variable domain, completed using reference TRBV5-1 and TRBJ1-1, is KAGVTQTPRYLIKTRGQQVTLSCSPISGHRSVSWYQQTPGQGLQFLFEYFSETQRNKGNFPGRFSGRQFSNSRSEMNVSTLELGDSALYLCASSLRQNTEAFFGQGTRLTVV.

The genes are TRBV2 and TRBJ1-2; TRBD1 aligns across 11 bases. This CDR3 spans 16 amino acids. J lost 4 bases, V lost 6 bases, and 10 bases had no gene match. CDR1 is SNHLY and CDR2 is FYNNEI in the germline V gene. The CDR3 is CASSPTGTGGGYGYTF. The CDR3 DNA is TGTGCCAGCAGCCCCACCGGGACAGGGGGAGGCTATGGCTACACCTTC.

CDR3 amino acids: CASSRGWGVRETQYF. The DNA of the CDR3 is TGTGCCAGCAGTCGGGGTTGGGGAGTGAGGGAGACCCAGTACTTC. J is TRBJ2-5 and V is TRBV2; perhaps TRBD2 as D (5 bases). Germline values: CDR1 SNHLY, CDR2 FYNNEI. The V gene lost 5 bases and the J gene lost 5 bases, with 18 bases spanning the gap. The CDR3 consists of 15 residues.

This rearrangement joins TRBV7-9 to TRBJ2-7, with 11 bases fitting TRBD2. The CDR3 has 15 amino acids. Germline CDR1 is SEHNR and CDR2 is FQNEAQ (reference sequence). J was trimmed by 2 bases and V by 5 bases; bases with no gene match: 5. The CDR3 is CASSPGLAGPYEQYF. CDR3 nucleotide sequence: TGTGCCAGCAGCCCCGGACTAGCGGGCCCCTACGAGCAGTACTTC.

CDR3 sequence: CASSVEAGGNIQYF. The CDR3 nucleotides are TGTGCCAGCAGCGTAGAAGCGGGGGGAAACATTCAGTACTTC. The chain combines TRBV9 with TRBJ2-4, with TRBD2 identical over 9 bases. V trimming: 0 bases; J trimming: 6 bases; junction bases outside the gene matches: 1. CDR3 length: 14 residues. CDR1 and CDR2 from the germline V gene are SGDLS and YYNGEE.

V gene TRBV2 combines with J gene TRBJ2-3; possibly TRBD1 for D (5 bases). V was pared by 8 bases and J by 0 bases, with 12 bases between. This CDR3 has 14 amino acids. Per germline, CDR1 SNHLY and CDR2 FYNNEI. The CDR3 coding sequence is TGTGCCAGCGGACGCGACAGAAGCACAGATACGCAGTATTTT. Its protein is CASGRDRSTDTQYF. Using reference TRBV2 and TRBJ2-3 for the parts outside the CDR3, the full variable domain is EPEVTQTPSHQVTQMGQEVILRCVPISNHLYFYWYRQILGQKVEFLVSFYNNEISEKSEIFDDQFSVERPDGSNFTLKIRSTKLEDSAMYFCASGRDRSTDTQYFGPGTRLTVL.

The genes are TRBV27 and TRBJ1-2; TRBD1 matches 7 bases. Looked up from germline, CDR1 is MNHEY and CDR2 is SMNVEV (reference sequence). This CDR3 spans 14 amino acids. V shed 9 bases and J 4 bases; nucleotides not matched to a gene: 11. The CDR3 DNA reads TGTGCCAGACAACAGGGGAGGATGCTCTATGGCTACACCTTC. This sequence encodes CARQQGRMLYGYTF.

This chain joins TRBV14 and TRBJ1-4, with 8 nucleotides matching TRBD1. The CDR3 sequence is 16 residues long. Germline V CDR1 and CDR2: SGHDN, FVKESK. The ends lost 2 bases at V and 8 bases at J; junction bases unmatched: 10. CDR3 loop: CASSQYIRTGKEKLFF. The CDR3 DNA reads as TGTGCCAGCAGCCAATATATTAGGACAGGGAAGGAAAAACTGTTTTTT.

This clone was recorded only once. The V and J genes are TRBV6-1 and TRBJ2-7, with 13 positions matching TRBD2. This CDR3 contains 14 residues. The junction had 1 base not matched to a gene; V was cut back by 6 bases and J by 2 bases. Per germline, CDR1 MNHNS and CDR2 SASEGT. This CDR3 reads CASRGTSGTYEQYF. For the CDR3, the DNA is TGTGCCAGCAGGGGGACTAGCGGGACCTACGAGCAGTACTTC.

The chain links TRBV9 to TRBJ1-2; 7 positions match TRBD1. The length of the CDR3 is 18 residues. Germline values: CDR1 SGDLS, CDR2 YYNGEE. V lost 3 bases, J lost 2 bases, and 16 bases stayed unmatched. The chain's CDR3 is CASSARPGQLSRNYGYTF. The CDR3 nucleotides read TGTGCCAGCAGCGCACGACCGGGACAGCTCTCCCGGAACTATGGCTACACCTTC. The complete variable domain, with remaining parts taken from reference TRBV9 and TRBJ1-2, reads DSGVTQTPKHLITATGQRVTLRCSPRSGDLSVYWYQQSLDQGLQFLIQYYNGEERAKGNILERFSAQQFPDLHSELNLSSLELGDSALYFCASSARPGQLSRNYGYTFGSGTRLTVV.

This clone has just one count. The V and J genes are TRBV10-2 and TRBJ1-5; TRBD1 matches 9 bases. Germline trimming cut 6 bases from V and 2 bases from J; bases unmatched to any gene: 5. The CDR3 runs 15 residues. CDR1 WSHSY and CDR2 SAAADI come from the germline V gene. In DNA, the CDR3 is TGCGCCAGCAGAGCGGGACAGGGAGGCAATCAGCCCCAGCATTTT. As protein: CASRAGQGGNQPQHF.

Points on this clone: Other DNA sequences in this specimen translate into the identical CDR3. The chain employs TRBV14 and TRBJ1-1, with D possibly matching TRBD1 (6 bases). Trimming stripped 0 bases from V and 4 bases from J, with 6 bases between. Germline V gives CDR1 SGHDN, CDR2 FVKESK. There are 13 residues in the CDR3. As DNA, the CDR3 is TGTGCCAGCAGCCAAGACAGGGGCACTGAAGCTTTCTTT. The encoded protein is CASSQDRGTEAFF.